The clone carrying this T cell receptor beta chain was detected a few times. No antigen is known for it. This record comes from a study of blood T cells in healthy people across ages. Study summary: Template switching captured about one barcoded beta molecule per two T cells.

Study-wide findings and caveats: Per million T cells, the diversity of TCR beta decreased roughly linearly as age advanced. Any conclusive comparison of naive versus antigen-experienced cells was prevented by using unsorted PBMCs. Both naive CD4+ cell counts and diversity were greater in long-lived donors than in aged donors.

Primed by a sample-barcoded 5' primer and a J-beta primer mix, a second PCR proceeded for about 6 to 11 cycles. TCRdb re-analysed the 5' RACE reads in MiXCR, keeping a single row per CDR3 protein. The table includes about 1,500,000 distinct CDR3 sequences, 28% detected once. The origin of this receptor is a woman in her twenties or thirties in good health. Specimen: blood.

CDR3 bases: TGTGCCAGCTCACCCTGGGGGGTCGGGCAGCCCCAGCATTTT. It translates to CASSPWGVGQPQHF. This chain connects TRBV18 to TRBJ1-5, with D maybe TRBD1 (5 bases). CDR3 length: 14 residues. V gave up 3 bases and J gave up 7 bases, with 13 bases separating them. CDR1 and CDR2 from the germline V gene are KGHSH and LQKENI. Variable domain in full (rest from reference TRBV18 and TRBJ1-5): NAGVMQNPRHLVRRRGQEARLRCSPMKGHSHVYWYRQLPEEGLKFMVYLQKENIIDESGMPKERFSAEFPKEGPSILRIQQVVRGDSAAYFCASSPWGVGQPQHFGDGTRLSIL.